This TCR beta chain was sequenced in a study of CD8 T cells in Susac syndrome. The TEMRA cells underwent FACS enrichment, while the CD8+ and CD4+ T cells underwent negative isolation. This clonotype has just one count. Random hexamers were used to reverse transcribe an amount of about 0.45 to 1 ug RNA. TCR beta CDR3 was amplified by immunoSEQ covering 54 Vbeta and 13 Jbeta. A single record per CDR3 protein comes from TCRdb applying MiXCR to the immunoSEQ multiplex PCR reads. The sample yields tens of thousands of distinct CDR3 sequences, roughly 93% seen once. The sequence came from a human donor with Susac syndrome. The sequencing sample was made of CD4+ T cells from PBMCs.

For the CDR3, the DNA is TGTGCCAGCAGTCTCCGCTGGGGGGCCAACGTCCTGACTTTC. As protein: CASSLRWGANVLTF. V is TRBV12-3 or TRBV12-4 and J is TRBJ2-6, with D unclear. CDR3 length: 14 residues. Trimming shortened V by 5 bases and J by 4 bases, and 9 bases separated the two germline ends.